The 18 T cell receptor beta chains given below trace back to one sample, sequenced in a study of blood T cells in healthy people across ages. With a J-beta primer mix and a sample-barcoded 5' primer, a second PCR ran about 7 to 12 cycles. TCRdb reanalysed the 5' RACE reads using MiXCR and keeps one entry per CDR3 protein. The profile shows 1.5 million to 2 million distinct CDR3 sequences, roughly 28% of them singletons. Material for sequencing was blood. The receptors originated from a woman in her thirties in good health.

The chain employs TRBV9 and TRBJ2-1, with 8 positions matching TRBD1. Per germline, CDR1 SGDLS and CDR2 YYNGEE. V dropped 4 bases and J dropped 7; count of bases not matched to a gene: 4. The CDR3 length is 13 residues. In nucleotides, the CDR3 is TGTGCCAGCAGCCGGACAGGGAAAAATGAGCAGTTCTTC. Translation gives CASSRTGKNEQFF.

The chain is built from TRBV3-1 and TRBJ1-1, with D tentatively TRBD1 (5 bases). Germline CDR1 LGHDT, CDR2 YNNKEL (reference sequence). The ends were cut back, 0 bases at V and 9 bases at J, with 14 bases in the middle. The CDR3 covers 14 residues. In DNA, the CDR3 is TGTGCCAGCAGCCAAGACGGGACGGGCAGGCAAGCTTTCTTT. This codes for CASSQDGTGRQAFF.

The J gene is TRBJ2-3, the V gene TRBV7-9, with 11 bases that match TRBD2. The CDR3 loop spans 15 amino acids. V lost 2 bases to trimming and J lost 5 bases; unmatched junction nucleotides: 3. CDR1 is SEHNR, CDR2 FQNEAQ, per germline (reference sequence). The CDR3 region is CASSLTGTSGDTQYF. The CDR3 DNA is TGTGCCAGCAGCTTAACCGGGACTAGCGGAGATACGCAGTATTTT.

The table lists this clonotype with a few counts. V gene TRBV5-1 combines with J gene TRBJ1-5; TRBD1 matches at 8 bases. Germline CDR1 SGHRS, CDR2 YFSETQ. With 4 bases clipped from V and 5 bases from J, the junction kept 8 bases outside the gene matches. The CDR3 extends over 15 amino acids. The CDR3 spells CASSPRTGRDQPQHF. The CDR3 region has the DNA TGCGCCAGCAGCCCCCGGACAGGGCGGGATCAGCCCCAGCATTTT.

At least ten counts were recorded for this clonotype. The chain joins TRBV10-3 to TRBJ2-4; TRBD2 matches 15 bases. The CDR3 has 16 residues. J was trimmed by 6 bases and V by 0 bases; bases with no gene match: 0. CDR1 and CDR2 from the germline V gene are ENHRY and SYGVKD. The CDR3 sequence is CAISESGLAGGNIQYF. CDR3 bases: TGTGCCATCAGTGAGTCGGGACTAGCGGGAGGAAACATTCAGTACTTC.

In its sample, this clonotype was seen a few times. The chain combines TRBV6-6 with TRBJ1-4; a weak D match, TRBD1 (5 bases). Germline-derived CDR1 and CDR2 are MNHNY and SVGAGI (reference sequence). Between the trimmed V and J ends, which lost 6 bases and 5 bases, there was a span of 16 bases. The CDR3 extends over 15 amino acids. The CDR3: CASSLPGTLNEKLFF. CDR3 in DNA: TGTGCCAGCAGCCTCCCCGGGACGCTGAATGAAAAACTGTTTTTT.

Concerning this clonotype: This may arise from a read error, as a much more abundant clone is one base away. The chain uses TRBV6-2 or TRBV6-3 and TRBJ2-1; no clear D. There are 13 residues in the CDR3. Germline CDR1 and CDR2: MNHEY and SVGEGT. The CDR3 loop reads CDSSYEVWNEQFF. CDR3 DNA sequence: TGTGACAGCAGTTATGAGGTTTGGAATGAGCAGTTCTTC.

DNA of the CDR3: TGTGCCAGCAGACAGGGGCTCGGGCCCCAGCATTTT. Its translation is CASRQGLGPQHF. V and J are TRBV12-3 or TRBV12-4 and TRBJ1-5, with TRBD1 matching 7 bases. With V trimmed by 6 bases and J by 9 bases, 5 bases remained unmatched. CDR3 length equals 12 residues.

This clonotype was seen a handful of times. This chain links TRBV6-2 or TRBV6-3 with TRBJ2-1, with D unclear. The germline V gene has CDR1 MNHEY and CDR2 SVGEGT. The ends were cut back, 0 bases at V and 8 bases at J, with 11 bases in the middle. The CDR3 is 14 residues long. The CDR3 DNA reads as TGTGCCAGCAGTTACTCGAATCAACCGGATGAGCAGTTCTTC. This sequence encodes CASSYSNQPDEQFF.

This chain joins TRBV6-6 and TRBJ1-1; D is unresolved. The V gene's germline CDR1 is MNHNY and CDR2 SVGAGI (reference sequence). The ends were cut back, 3 bases at V and 0 bases at J, with 5 bases in the middle. The CDR3 is 13 residues long. Here the CDR3 DNA reads TGTGCCAGCAGTTATGTGGTGAACACTGAAGCTTTCTTT. This codes for CASSYVVNTEAFF.

This chain joins TRBV27 and TRBJ2-1; 9 nucleotides align to TRBD2. The CDR3 totals 17 residues. Trimming removed 3 bases from V and 8 bases from J; junction bases left unmatched: 14. The germline CDR1 and CDR2 sequences are MNHEY and SMNVEV (reference sequence). For the CDR3, the DNA is TGTGCCAGCAGTTTCCCCCCGGCTAGCGGGAATAGAGATGAGCAGTTCTTC. This sequence encodes CASSFPPASGNRDEQFF.

The chain combines TRBV7-9 with TRBJ1-2; 7 bases map to TRBD1. V was pared by 5 bases and J by 8 bases, with 5 bases of the junction left unmatched. The CDR3 sequence is 12 residues long. Looked up from germline, CDR1 is SEHNR and CDR2 is FQNEAQ (reference sequence). The CDR3 DNA reads as TGTGCCAGCAGCCCGACAGGGTGGGGCTACACCTTC. Its translation: CASSPTGWGYTF.

The J gene is TRBJ1-4, the V gene TRBV12-3 or TRBV12-4; D gene uncertain. This CDR3 region has 14 residues. V lost 9 bases, J lost 0 bases, and 11 bases lay in between. The chain's CDR3 is CASTRRTTNEKLFF. CDR3 sequence (DNA): TGTGCCAGTACCCGACGGACAACTAATGAAAAACTGTTTTTT.

The CDR3 protein is CASSYGDRRGEQYF. The DNA for the CDR3 is TGTGCCAGCAGTTACGGAGACAGACGTGGGGAGCAGTACTTC. The chain uses TRBV6-6 and TRBJ2-5, with D perhaps being TRBD1 or TRBD2 (5 bases each). V was pared by 2 bases and J by 11 bases, with 18 bases between. CDR1 is MNHNY and CDR2 is SVGAGI in the germline V gene (reference sequence). CDR3 size: 14 residues.

The chain carries TRBV24-1 and TRBJ1-2, with D possibly being TRBD1 (5 bases). Deletions cut 11 bases from V and 3 bases from J, with 15 bases between. The CDR3 is 13 residues long. Germline-derived CDR1 and CDR2 are KGHDR and SFDVKD. CDR3 nucleotides: TGTGCCATGACAGTCCACCCCCACTATGGCTACACCTTC. This encodes CAMTVHPHYGYTF.

The chain carries TRBV5-1 and TRBJ2-1, with D possibly being TRBD1 (5 bases). This CDR3 is 16 amino acids long. Germline CDR1 is SGHRS and CDR2 is YFSETQ. Trimming shortened V by 0 bases and J by 3 bases, and 13 bases separated the two germline ends. The CDR3 reads CASSLAGQGNYNEQFF. The CDR3 DNA follows: TGCGCCAGCAGCTTGGCGGGCCAGGGTAACTACAATGAGCAGTTCTTC.

This clonotype showed up just a few times. The chain links TRBV20-1 to TRBJ2-1; D may be TRBD1 or TRBD2 (5 bases each). The CDR3 spans 12 residues. Looked up from germline, CDR1 is DFQATT and CDR2 is SNEGSKA (reference sequence). V lost 6 bases and J 9 bases, leaving 15 bases between the germline ends. In nucleotides, the CDR3 is TGCAGTGCCCTGACGTCGGGGACTGAGCAGTTCTTC. It codes for CSALTSGTEQFF.

The rearrangement links TRBV11-1 to TRBJ2-3; D is undetermined. The CDR3 runs to 13 residues. CDR1 is SGHAT, CDR2 FQDESV, per germline (reference sequence). V dropped 4 bases and J dropped 1 base, with 6 bases sitting between them. The CDR3 is CASSSKGTDTQYF. The CDR3 bases are TGTGCCAGCAGCTCGAAGGGCACAGATACGCAGTATTTT.